The TCR beta chain described here comes from a study of CD4+ T cells in melanoma. Germline loops: CDR1 GTSNPN, CDR2 SVGIG (reference sequence). The J segment lost 4 bases and the V segment lost 4 bases, leaving 4 bases of the junction unmatched. The CDR3 spans 14 residues. Details on this clone: What it binds is not known.

General study findings and limits: Neoantigen-specific CD4+ T cells in melanoma reportedly had diverse differentiation states. A reported correlation linked neoantigen-specific CD4+ T cells to CD8+, macrophage and B cell function.

The method was immunoSEQ multiplex PCR; TCRdb's version includes in-frame clones alone and lacks a portion of them. The table includes some 110,000 clones, around 92% detected once. The TCR comes from a human donor with melanoma. The chain combines TRBV30 with TRBJ1-5; 10 nucleotides agree with TRBD1. The sequenced sample was peripheral blood. The CDR3, as DNA: TGTGCCTGGAAAGGACAGGGGGAAAATCAGCCCCAGCATTTT. Amino acid sequence: CAWKGQGENQPQHF.